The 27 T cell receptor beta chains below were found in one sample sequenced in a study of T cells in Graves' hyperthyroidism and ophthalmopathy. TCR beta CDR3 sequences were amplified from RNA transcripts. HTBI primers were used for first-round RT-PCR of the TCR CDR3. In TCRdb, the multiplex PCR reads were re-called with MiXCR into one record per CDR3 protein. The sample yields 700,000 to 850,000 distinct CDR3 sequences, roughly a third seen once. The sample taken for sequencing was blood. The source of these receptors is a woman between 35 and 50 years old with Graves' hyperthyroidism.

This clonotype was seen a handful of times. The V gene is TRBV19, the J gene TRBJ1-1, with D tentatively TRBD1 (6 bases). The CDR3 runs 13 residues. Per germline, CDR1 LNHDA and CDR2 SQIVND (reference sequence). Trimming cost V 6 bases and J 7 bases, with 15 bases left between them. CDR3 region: CASRGGGQGEAFF. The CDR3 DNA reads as TGTGCCAGTAGAGGGGGGGGGCAGGGTGAAGCTTTCTTT.

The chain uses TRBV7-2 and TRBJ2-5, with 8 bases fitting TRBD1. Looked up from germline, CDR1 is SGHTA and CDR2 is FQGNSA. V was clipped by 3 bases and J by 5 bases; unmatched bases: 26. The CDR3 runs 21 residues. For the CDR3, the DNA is TGTGCCAGCAGCTTGGGCTTCGTGCTTGGCCAGGGGGCACAGGGAGGCGAGACCCAGTACTTC. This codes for CASSLGFVLGQGAQGGETQYF.

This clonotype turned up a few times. The CDR3 loop reads CSPWLGTGREKLFF. The CDR3 nucleotides are TGCAGTCCCTGGCTTGGGACAGGGCGGGAAAAACTGTTTTTT. The chain is built from TRBV20-1 and TRBJ1-4, with 9 bases lining up with TRBD1. Germline V lookup: CDR1 DFQATT, CDR2 SNEGSKA (reference sequence). The junction had 12 bases not matched to a gene; V was cut back by 8 bases and J by 8 bases. This CDR3 is 14 amino acids long.

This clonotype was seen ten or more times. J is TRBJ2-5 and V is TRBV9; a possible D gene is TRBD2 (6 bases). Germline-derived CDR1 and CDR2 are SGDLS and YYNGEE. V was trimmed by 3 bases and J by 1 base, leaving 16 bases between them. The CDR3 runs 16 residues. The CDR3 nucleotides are TGTGCCAGCAGCGGGGGTTGGGCGGGGCGCCAAGAGACCCAGTACTTC. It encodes CASSGGWAGRQETQYF. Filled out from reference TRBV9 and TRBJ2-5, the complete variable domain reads DSGVTQTPKHLITATGQRVTLRCSPRSGDLSVYWYQQSLDQGLQFLIQYYNGEERAKGNILERFSAQQFPDLHSELNLSSLELGDSALYFCASSGGWAGRQETQYFGPGTRLLVL.

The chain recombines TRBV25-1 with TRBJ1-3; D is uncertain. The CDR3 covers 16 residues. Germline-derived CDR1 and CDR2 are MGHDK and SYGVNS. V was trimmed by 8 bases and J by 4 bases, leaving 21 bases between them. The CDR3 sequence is CASSPSRSLSGNTIYF. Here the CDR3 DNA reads TGTGCCAGCTCACCCTCCCGGTCTCTATCAGGAAACACCATATATTTT.

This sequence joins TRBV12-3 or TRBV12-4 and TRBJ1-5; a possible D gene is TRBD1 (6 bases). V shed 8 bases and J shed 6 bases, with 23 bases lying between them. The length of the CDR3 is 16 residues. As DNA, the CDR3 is TGTGCCAGCTATAACTCGGCGGGGGGGGCAGGTCAGCCCCAGCATTTT. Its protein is CASYNSAGGAGQPQHF.

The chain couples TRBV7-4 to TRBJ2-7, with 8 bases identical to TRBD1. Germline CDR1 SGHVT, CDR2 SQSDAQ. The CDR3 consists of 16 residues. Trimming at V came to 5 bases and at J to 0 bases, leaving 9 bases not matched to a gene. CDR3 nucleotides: TGTGCCAGCAGCCAAGTGACAGGGGACGCCTCCTACGAGCAGTACTTC. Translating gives CASSQVTGDASYEQYF.

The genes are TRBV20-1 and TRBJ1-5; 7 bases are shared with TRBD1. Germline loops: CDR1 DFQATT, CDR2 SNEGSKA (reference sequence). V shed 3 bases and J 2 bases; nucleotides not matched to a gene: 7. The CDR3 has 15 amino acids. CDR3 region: CSASEGQWRNQPQHF. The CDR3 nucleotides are TGCAGTGCTAGCGAGGGACAGTGGCGCAATCAGCCCCAGCATTTT.

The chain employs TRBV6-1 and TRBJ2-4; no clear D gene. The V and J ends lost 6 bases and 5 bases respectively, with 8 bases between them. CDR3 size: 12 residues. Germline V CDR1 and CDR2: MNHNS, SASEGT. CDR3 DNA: TGTGCCAGCAGCCACTACCAAAACATTCAGTACTTC. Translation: CASSHYQNIQYF.

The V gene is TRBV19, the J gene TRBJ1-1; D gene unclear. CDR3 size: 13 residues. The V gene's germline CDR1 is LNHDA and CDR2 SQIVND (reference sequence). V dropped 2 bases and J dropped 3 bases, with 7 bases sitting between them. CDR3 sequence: CASSIWLYTEAFF. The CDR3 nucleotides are TGTGCCAGTAGTATATGGCTATACACTGAAGCTTTCTTT.

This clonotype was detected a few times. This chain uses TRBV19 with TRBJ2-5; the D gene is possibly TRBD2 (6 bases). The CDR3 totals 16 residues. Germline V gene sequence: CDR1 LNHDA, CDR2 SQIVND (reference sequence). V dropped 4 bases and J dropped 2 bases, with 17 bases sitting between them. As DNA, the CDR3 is TGTGCCAGTAGTAAATCAATAGCGGTTACGCAAGAGACCCAGTACTTC. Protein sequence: CASSKSIAVTQETQYF.

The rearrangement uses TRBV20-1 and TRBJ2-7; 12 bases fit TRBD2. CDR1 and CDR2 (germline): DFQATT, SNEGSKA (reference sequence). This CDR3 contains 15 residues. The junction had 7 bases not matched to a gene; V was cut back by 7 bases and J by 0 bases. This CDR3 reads CSGLGLAGSSYEQYF. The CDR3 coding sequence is TGCAGTGGTCTGGGACTAGCGGGCAGCTCCTACGAGCAGTACTTC.

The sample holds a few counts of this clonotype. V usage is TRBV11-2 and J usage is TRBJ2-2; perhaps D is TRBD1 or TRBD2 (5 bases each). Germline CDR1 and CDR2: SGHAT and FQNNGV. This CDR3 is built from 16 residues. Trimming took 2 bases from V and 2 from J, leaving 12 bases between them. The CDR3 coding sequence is TGTGCCAGCAGCTTAACCGGGACGGCTAACACCGGGGAGCTGTTTTTT. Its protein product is CASSLTGTANTGELFF.

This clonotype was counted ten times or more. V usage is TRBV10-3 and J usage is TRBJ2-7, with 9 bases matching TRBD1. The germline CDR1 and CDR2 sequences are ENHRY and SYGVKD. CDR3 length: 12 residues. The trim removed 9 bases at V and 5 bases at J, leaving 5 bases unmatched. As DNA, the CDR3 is TGTGCCATTCTTGGGACAGGGAACGAGCAGTACTTC. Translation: CAILGTGNEQYF.

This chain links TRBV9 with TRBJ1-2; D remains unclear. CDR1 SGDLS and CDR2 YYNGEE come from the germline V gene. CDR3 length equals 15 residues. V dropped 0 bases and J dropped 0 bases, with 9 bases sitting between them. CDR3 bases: TGTGCCAGCAGCGTAGGAGGAGCTACTAACTATGGCTACACCTTC. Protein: CASSVGGATNYGYTF.

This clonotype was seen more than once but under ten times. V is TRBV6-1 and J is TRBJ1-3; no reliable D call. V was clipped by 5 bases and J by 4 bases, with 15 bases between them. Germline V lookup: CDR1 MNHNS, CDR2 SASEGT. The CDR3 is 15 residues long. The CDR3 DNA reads TGTGCCAGCAGTTACTTGGGAGACCCAGGAAACACCATATATTTT. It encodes CASSYLGDPGNTIYF.

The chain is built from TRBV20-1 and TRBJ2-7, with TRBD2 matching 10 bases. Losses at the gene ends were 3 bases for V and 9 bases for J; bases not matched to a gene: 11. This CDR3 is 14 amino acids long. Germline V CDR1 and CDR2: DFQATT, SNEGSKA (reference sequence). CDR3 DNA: TGCAGTGCTAGGGGGGCTAGCGGGGGTTCGGTGCAGTACTTC. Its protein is CSARGASGGSVQYF.

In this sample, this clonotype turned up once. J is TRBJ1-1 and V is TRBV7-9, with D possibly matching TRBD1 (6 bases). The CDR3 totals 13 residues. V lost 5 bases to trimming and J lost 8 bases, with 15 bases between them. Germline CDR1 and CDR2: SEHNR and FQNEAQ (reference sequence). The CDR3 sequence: CASSRGGGLEAFF. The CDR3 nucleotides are TGTGCCAGCAGCAGAGGGGGGGGCCTAGAAGCTTTCTTT.

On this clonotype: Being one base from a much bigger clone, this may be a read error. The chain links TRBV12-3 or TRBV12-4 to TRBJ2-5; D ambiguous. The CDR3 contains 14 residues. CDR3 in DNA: TGTGTCAGCAGTCCTCTATGGGGACAAGAGACCCAGTACTTC. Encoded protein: CVSSPLWGQETQYF.

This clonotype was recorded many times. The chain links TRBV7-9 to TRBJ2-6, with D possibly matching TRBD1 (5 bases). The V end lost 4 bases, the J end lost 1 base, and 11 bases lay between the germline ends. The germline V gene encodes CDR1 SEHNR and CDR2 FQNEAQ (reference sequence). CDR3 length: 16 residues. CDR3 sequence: CASSSYDSSGANVLTF. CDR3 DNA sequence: TGTGCCAGCAGCTCCTATGACAGTTCTGGGGCCAACGTCCTGACTTTC.

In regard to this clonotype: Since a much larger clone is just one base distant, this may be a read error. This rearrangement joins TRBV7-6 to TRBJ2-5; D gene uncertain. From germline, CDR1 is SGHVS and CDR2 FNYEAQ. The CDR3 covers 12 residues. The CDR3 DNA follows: TGTGCCGGCAGCTTAGCTGTTGAGACCCAGTACTTC. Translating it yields CAGSLAVETQYF.

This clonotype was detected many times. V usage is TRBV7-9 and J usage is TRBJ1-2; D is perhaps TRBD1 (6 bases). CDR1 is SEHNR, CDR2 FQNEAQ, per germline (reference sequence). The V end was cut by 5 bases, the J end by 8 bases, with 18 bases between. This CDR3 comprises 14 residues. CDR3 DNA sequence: TGTGCCAGCAGCCCATCCGGGCCCCAGGGGGGCTACACCTTC. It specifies CASSPSGPQGGYTF.

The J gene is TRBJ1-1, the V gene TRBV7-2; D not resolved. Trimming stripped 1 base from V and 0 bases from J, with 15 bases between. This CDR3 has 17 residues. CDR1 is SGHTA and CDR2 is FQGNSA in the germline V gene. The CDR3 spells CASSLVAALDMNTEAFF. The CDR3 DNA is TGTGCCAGCAGCTTAGTTGCAGCGCTTGACATGAACACTGAAGCTTTCTTT. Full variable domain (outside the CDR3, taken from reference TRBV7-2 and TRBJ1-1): GAGVSQSPSNKVTEKGKDVELRCDPISGHTALYWYRQSLGQGLEFLIYFQGNSAPDKSGLPSDRFSAERTGGSVSTLTIQRTQQEDSAVYLCASSLVAALDMNTEAFFGQGTRLTVV.

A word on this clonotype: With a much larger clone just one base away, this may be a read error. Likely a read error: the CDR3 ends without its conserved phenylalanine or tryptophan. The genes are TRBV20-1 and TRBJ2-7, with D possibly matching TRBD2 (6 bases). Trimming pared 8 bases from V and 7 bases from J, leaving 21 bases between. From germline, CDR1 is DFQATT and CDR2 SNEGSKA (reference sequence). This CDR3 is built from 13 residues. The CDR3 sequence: CSYPSERKGEQYL. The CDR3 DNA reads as TGCAGTTACCCTAGCGAGCGGAAGGGAGAGCAGTACCTC.

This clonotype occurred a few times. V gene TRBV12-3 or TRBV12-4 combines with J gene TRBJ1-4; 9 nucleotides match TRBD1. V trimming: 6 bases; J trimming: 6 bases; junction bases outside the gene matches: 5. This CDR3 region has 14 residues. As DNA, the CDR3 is TGTGCCAGCAGAGTCGGGACAGGGTATGAAAAACTGTTTTTT. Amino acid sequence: CASRVGTGYEKLFF.

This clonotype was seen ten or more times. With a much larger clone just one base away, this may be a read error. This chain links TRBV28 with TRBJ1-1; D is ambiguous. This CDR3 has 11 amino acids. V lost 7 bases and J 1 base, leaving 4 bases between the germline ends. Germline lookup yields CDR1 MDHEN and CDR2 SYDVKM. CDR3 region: CASISNTEAFF. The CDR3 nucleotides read TGTGCCAGCATCTCGAACACTGAAGCTTTCTTT.

CDR3 nucleotide sequence: TGTGCCAGCAGCCCCAGCCCCCCCTACGAGCAGTACTTC. Amino acid sequence: CASSPSPPYEQYF. The chain links TRBV14 to TRBJ2-7; D not certain. Germline V gene sequence: CDR1 SGHDN, CDR2 FVKESK. This CDR3 has 13 amino acids. V was trimmed by 4 bases and J by 2 bases, leaving 9 bases between them.